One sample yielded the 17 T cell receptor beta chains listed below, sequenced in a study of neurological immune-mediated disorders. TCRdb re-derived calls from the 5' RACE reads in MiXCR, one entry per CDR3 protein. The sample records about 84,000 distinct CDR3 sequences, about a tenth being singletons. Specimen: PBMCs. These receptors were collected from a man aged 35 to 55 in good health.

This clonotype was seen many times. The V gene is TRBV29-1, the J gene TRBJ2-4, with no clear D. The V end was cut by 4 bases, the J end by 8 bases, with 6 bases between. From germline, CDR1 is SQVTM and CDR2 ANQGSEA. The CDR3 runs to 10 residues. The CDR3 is CSVVDYIQYF. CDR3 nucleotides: TGCAGCGTTGTGGATTACATTCAGTACTTC.

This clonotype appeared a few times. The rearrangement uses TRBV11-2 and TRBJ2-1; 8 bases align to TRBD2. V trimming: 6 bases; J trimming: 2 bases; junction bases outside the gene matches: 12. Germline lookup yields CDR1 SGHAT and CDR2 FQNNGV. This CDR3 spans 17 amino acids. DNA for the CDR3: TGTGCCAGCAGTCGTCAAGCGGGAGCGAAAACCTACAATGAGCAGTTCTTC. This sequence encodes CASSRQAGAKTYNEQFF.

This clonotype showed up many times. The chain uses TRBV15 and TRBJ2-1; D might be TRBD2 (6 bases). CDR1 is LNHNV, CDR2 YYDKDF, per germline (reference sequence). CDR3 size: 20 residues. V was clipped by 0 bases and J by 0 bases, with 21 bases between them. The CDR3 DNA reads TGTGCCACCAGCAGAGATTTCCTAACCGGGACTCCGAGCTCCTACAATGAGCAGTTCTTC. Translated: CATSRDFLTGTPSSYNEQFF.

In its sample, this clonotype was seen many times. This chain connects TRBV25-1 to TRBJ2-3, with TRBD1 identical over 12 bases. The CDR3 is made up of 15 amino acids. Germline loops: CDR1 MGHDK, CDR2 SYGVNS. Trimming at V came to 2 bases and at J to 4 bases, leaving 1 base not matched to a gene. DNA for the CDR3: TGTGCCAGCAGTGAAGGGACAGGGGGCCCAGATACGCAGTATTTT. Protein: CASSEGTGGPDTQYF. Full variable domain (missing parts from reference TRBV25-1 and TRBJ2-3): EADIYQTPRYLVIGTGKKITLECSQTMGHDKMYWYQQDPGMELHLIHYSYGVNSTEKGDLSSESTVSRIRTEHFPLTLESARPSHTSQYLCASSEGTGGPDTQYFGPGTRLTVL.

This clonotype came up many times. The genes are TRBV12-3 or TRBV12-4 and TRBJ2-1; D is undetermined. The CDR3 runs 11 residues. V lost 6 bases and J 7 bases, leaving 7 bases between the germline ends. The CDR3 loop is CASSPGNEQFF. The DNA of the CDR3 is TGTGCCAGCAGCCCCGGTAATGAGCAGTTCTTC.

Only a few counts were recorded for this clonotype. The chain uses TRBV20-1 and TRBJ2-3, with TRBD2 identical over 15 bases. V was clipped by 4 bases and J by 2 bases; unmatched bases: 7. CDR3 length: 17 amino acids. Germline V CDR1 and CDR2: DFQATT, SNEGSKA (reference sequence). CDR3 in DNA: TGCAGTGCTACGAAGTGGACTAGCGGGAGGGCCACAGATACGCAGTATTTT. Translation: CSATKWTSGRATDTQYF.

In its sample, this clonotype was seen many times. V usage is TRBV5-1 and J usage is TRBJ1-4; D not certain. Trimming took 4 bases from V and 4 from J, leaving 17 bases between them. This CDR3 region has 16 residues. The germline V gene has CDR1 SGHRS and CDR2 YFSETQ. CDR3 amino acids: CASSEVPGSFNEKLFF. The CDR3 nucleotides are TGCGCCAGCAGCGAGGTCCCGGGTTCTTTTAATGAAAAACTGTTTTTT.

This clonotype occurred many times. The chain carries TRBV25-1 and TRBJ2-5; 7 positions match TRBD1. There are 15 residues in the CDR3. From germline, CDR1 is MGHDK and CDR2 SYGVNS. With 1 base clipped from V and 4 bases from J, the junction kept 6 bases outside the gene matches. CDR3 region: CASSESRGRRETQYF. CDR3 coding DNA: TGTGCCAGCAGTGAATCAAGGGGGCGCCGAGAGACCCAGTACTTC.

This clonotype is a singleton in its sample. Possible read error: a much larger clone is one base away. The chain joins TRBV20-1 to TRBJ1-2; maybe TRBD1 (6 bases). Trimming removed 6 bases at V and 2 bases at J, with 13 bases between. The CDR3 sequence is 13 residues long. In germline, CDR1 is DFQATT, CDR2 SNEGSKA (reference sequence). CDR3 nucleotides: TGCAGTGCCAGGGGAAAGGCGAACTATGGCTACACCTTC. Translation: CSARGKANYGYTF.

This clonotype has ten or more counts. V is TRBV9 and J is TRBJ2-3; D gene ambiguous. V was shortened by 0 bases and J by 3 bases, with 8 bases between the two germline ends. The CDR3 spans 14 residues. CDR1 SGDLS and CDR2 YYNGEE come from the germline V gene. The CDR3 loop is CASSVGRPTDTQYF. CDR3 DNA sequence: TGTGCCAGCAGCGTAGGTAGACCTACAGATACGCAGTATTTT.

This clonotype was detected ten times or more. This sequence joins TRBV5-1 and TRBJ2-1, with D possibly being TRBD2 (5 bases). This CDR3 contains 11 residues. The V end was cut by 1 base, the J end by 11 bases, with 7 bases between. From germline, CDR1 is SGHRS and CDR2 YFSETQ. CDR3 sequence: CASSLRGQQFF. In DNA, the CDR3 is TGCGCCAGCAGCTTGCGGGGTCAGCAGTTCTTC.

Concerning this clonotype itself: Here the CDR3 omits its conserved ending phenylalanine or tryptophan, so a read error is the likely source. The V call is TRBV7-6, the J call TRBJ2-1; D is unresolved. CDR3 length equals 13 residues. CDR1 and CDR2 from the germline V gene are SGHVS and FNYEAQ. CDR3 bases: TGTGCCAACAGCTTAGGTCGGGTCAATGAGCAGTTCCTC. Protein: CANSLGRVNEQFL.

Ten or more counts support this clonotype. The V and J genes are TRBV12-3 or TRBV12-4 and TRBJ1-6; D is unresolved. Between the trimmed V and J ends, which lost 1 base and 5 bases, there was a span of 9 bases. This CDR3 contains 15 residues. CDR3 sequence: CASSLEGGDNSPLHF. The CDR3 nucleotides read TGTGCCAGCAGTTTAGAGGGAGGAGATAATTCACCCCTCCACTTT.

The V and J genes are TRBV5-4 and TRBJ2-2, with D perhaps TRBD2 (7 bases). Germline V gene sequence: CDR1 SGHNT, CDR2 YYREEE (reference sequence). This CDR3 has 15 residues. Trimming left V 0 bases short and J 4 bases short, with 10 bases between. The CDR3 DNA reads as TGTGCCAGCAGCTTGGACGGGGGGCGCACCGGGGAGCTGTTTTTT. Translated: CASSLDGGRTGELFF.

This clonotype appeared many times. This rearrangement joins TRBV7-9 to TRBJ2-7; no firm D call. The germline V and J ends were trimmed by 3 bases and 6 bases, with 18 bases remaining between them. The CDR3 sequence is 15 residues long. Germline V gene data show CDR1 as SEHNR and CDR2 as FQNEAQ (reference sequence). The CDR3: CASSFPPAPLSEQYF. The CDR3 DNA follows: TGTGCCAGCAGCTTCCCGCCGGCTCCTCTCTCCGAGCAGTACTTC.

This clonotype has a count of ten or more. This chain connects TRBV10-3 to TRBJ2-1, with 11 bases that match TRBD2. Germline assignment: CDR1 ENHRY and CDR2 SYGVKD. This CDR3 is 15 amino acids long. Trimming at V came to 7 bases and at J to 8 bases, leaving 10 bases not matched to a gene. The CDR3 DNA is TGTGCCATCACGCCCGGACTAGCGGGTCTGGATGAGCAGTTCTTC. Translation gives CAITPGLAGLDEQFF.

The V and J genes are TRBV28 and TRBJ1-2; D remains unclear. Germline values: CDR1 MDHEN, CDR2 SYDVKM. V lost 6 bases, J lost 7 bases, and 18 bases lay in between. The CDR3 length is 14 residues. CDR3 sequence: CASRSLTALGGYTF. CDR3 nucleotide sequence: TGTGCCAGCAGATCCCTAACGGCCTTGGGTGGCTACACCTTC.